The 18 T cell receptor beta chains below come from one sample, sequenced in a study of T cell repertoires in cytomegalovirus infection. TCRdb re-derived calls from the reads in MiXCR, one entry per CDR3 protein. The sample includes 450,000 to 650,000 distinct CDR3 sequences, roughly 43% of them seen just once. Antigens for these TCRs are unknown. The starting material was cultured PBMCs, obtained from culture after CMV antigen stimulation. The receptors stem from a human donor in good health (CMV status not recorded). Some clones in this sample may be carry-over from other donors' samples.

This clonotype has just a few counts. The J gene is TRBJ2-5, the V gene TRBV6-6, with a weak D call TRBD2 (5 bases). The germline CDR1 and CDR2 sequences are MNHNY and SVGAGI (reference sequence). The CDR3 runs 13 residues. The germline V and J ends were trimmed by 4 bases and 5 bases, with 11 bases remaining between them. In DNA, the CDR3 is TGTGCCAGCAGTTTAGACTATTCCGAGACCCAGTACTTC. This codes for CASSLDYSETQYF.

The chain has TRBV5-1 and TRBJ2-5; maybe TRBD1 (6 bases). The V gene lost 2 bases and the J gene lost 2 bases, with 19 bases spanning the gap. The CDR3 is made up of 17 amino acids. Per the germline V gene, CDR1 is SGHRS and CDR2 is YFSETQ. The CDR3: CASSFLPPGQRQETQYF. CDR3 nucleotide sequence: TGCGCCAGCAGCTTTCTGCCACCGGGACAACGACAAGAGACCCAGTACTTC.

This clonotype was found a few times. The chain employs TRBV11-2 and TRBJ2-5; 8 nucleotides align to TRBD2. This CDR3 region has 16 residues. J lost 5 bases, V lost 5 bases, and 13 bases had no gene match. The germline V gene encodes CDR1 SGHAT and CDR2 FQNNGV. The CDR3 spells CASSPRPGLVLETQYF. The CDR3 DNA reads TGTGCCAGCAGCCCTCGTCCGGGACTAGTATTGGAGACCCAGTACTTC.

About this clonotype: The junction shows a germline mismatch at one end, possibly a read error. In DNA, the CDR3 is TGCGCCAGCATCCAAGATCCCAGGTTGGAGACCCAGTACTTC. This codes for CASIQDPRLETQYF. This chain connects TRBV4-3 to TRBJ2-5; D ambiguous. Germline V gene data show CDR1 as LGHNA and CDR2 as YSLEER. CDR3 length equals 14 residues.

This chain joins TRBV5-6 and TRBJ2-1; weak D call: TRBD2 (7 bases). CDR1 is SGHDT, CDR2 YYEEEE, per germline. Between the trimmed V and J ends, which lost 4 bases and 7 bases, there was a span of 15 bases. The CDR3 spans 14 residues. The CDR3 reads CASSRRGGGNEQFF. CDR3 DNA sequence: TGTGCCAGCAGCCGCCGAGGGGGGGGGAATGAGCAGTTCTTC.

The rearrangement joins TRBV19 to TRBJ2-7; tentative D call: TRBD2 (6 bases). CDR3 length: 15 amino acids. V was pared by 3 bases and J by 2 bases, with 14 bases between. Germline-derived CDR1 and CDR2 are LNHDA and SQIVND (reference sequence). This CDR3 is CASSISGSAAYEQYF. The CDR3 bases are TGTGCCAGTAGTATCTCCGGGAGCGCCGCCTACGAGCAGTACTTC.

The chain's CDR3 is CASSWDRVQDTQYF. The CDR3 nucleotides read TGTGCCAGCAGCTGGGACAGGGTGCAAGATACGCAGTATTTT. J is TRBJ2-3 and V is TRBV6-6; 9 bases match TRBD1. The ends lost 6 bases at V and 5 bases at J; junction bases unmatched: 6. The CDR3 is 14 amino acids. Germline V gives CDR1 MNHNY, CDR2 SVGAGI (reference sequence).

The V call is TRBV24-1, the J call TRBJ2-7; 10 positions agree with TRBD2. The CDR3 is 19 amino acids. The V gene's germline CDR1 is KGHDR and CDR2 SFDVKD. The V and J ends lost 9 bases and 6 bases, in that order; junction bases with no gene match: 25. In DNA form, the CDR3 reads TGTGCCACCGCGATGAAGAGAGCGGGAGGGCCAGAATTGTTACGCGAGCAGTACTTC. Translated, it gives CATAMKRAGGPELLREQYF.

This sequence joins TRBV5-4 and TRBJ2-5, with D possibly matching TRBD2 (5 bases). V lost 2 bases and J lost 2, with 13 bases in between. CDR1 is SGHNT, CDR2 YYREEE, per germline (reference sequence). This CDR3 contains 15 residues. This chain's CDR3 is CASSFGPPGQETQYF. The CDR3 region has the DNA TGTGCCAGCAGCTTTGGTCCCCCGGGGCAAGAGACCCAGTACTTC.

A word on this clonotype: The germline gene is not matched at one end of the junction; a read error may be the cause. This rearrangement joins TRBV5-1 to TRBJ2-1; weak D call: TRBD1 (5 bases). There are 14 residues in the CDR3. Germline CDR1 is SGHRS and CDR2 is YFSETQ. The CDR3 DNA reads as TGCGCCAGCAGCTTTCCAGGGTCCCACAATGATCAGTTCTTC. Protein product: CASSFPGSHNDQFF.

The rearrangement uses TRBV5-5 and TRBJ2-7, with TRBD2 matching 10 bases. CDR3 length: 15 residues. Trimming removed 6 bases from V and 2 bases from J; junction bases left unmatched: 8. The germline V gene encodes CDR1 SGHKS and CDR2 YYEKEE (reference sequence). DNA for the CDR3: TGTGCCAGCACCTTAGGACTAGCGGAAGCCTACGAGCAGTACTTC. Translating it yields CASTLGLAEAYEQYF. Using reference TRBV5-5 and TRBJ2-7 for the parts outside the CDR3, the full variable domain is DAGVTQSPTHLIKTRGQQVTLRCSPISGHKSVSWYQQVLGQGPQFIFQYYEKEERGRGNFPDRFSARQFPNYSSELNVNALLLGDSALYLCASTLGLAEAYEQYFGPGTRLTVT.

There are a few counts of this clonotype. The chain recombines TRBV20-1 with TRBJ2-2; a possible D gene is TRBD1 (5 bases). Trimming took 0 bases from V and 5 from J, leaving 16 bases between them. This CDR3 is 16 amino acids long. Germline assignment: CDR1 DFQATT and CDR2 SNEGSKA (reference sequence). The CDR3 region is CSARDSSQGGTGELFF. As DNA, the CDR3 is TGCAGTGCTAGAGATTCATCGCAGGGTGGAACCGGGGAGCTGTTTTTT.

The CDR3, as DNA: TGCAGTGCTAAGACTAGCGGATACAATGAGCAGTTCTTC. As protein: CSAKTSGYNEQFF. This rearrangement joins TRBV20-1 to TRBJ2-1, with 9 nucleotides matching TRBD2. V lost 4 bases, J lost 4 bases, and 2 bases stayed unmatched. The length of the CDR3 is 13 residues. CDR1 is DFQATT and CDR2 is SNEGSKA in the germline V gene (reference sequence).

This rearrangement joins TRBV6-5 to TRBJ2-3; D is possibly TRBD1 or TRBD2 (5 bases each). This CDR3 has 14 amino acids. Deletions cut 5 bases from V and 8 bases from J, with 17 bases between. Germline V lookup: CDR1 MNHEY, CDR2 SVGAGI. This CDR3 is CASSRETVGSTQYF. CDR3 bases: TGTGCCAGCAGTAGGGAGACAGTTGGGAGTACGCAGTATTTT.

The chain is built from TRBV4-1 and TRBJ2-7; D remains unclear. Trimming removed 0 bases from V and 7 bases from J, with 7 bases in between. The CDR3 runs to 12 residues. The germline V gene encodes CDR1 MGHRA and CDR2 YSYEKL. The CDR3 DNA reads TGCGCCAGCAGCCAAGATCTCAGGGAGCAGTACTTC. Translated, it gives CASSQDLREQYF.

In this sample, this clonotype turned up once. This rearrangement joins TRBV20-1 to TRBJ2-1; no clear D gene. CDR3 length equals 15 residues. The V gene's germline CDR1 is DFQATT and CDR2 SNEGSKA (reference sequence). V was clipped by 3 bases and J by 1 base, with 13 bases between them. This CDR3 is CSASGQRPSYNEQFF. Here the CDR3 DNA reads TGCAGTGCTAGTGGTCAGCGACCTTCCTACAATGAGCAGTTCTTC.

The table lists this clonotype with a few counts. The DNA of the CDR3 is TGTGCCAGCAGACCCACGGAGGGCACTGAAGCTTTCTTT. The encoded protein is CASRPTEGTEAFF. The genes are TRBV7-8 and TRBJ1-1; no clear D gene. The CDR3 extends over 13 amino acids. V lost 6 bases and J lost 4, with 12 bases in between. In germline, CDR1 is SGHVS, CDR2 FQNEAQ.

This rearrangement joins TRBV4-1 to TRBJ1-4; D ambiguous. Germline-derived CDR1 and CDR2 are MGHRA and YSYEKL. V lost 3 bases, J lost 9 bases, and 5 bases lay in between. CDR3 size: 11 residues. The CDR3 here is CASSQAKKLFF. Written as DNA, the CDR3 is TGCGCCAGCAGCCAGGCTAAAAAACTGTTTTTT.